These 3 T cell receptor beta chains originate from one sample sequenced in a study of blood T cell repertoires in COVID-19. The assay was immunoSEQ multiplex PCR, and TCRdb's table has in-frame clones only and misses some. The sample lists roughly 80,000 clones; 83% were seen once. The material sequenced was peripheral blood. The receptor set was obtained from a woman of 80 years or more with acute or convalescent COVID-19.

The V and J genes are TRBV7-9 and TRBJ2-1; perhaps TRBD2 as D (5 bases). The CDR3 contains 12 residues. CDR1 is SEHNR, CDR2 FQNEAQ, per germline (reference sequence). V was trimmed by 5 bases and J by 6 bases, leaving 8 bases between them. The CDR3: CASSREINEQFF. The CDR3 DNA is TGTGCCAGCAGCCGGGAAATCAATGAGCAGTTCTTC.

V and J are TRBV24-1 and TRBJ1-5; TRBD1 is a possible D gene (6 bases). Germline V gene data show CDR1 as KGHDR and CDR2 as SFDVKD. Trimming removed 5 bases at V and 2 bases at J, with 6 bases between. CDR3 length equals 13 residues. DNA of the CDR3: TGTGCCACCAGTGGACAGGGCAATCAGCCCCAGCATTTT. Amino acid sequence: CATSGQGNQPQHF.

V is TRBV2 and J is TRBJ1-5, with D perhaps TRBD1 (5 bases). The CDR3 sequence is 15 residues long. CDR1 SNHLY and CDR2 FYNNEI come from the germline V gene. The V end was cut by 3 bases, the J end by 2 bases, with 11 bases between. CDR3 DNA sequence: TGTGCCAGCAGTGATTTGGGGGGAGGCAATCAGCCCCAGCATTTT. It specifies CASSDLGGGNQPQHF.